This TCR beta chain was sequenced for a study of T cells after yellow fever vaccination. Overall study results and limits: Repertoires sorted by FACS could include abundant clonotypes that are contaminants from the bulk population. Booster samples showed a return of most primary-vaccination clones (around 96% CD4, 85% to 90% CD8). A limited proportion of clonotypes was detected within both the CD4 and CD8 compartments.

Each CDR3 protein gets one entry after TCRdb re-called the 5' RACE reads with MiXCR. The sample carries under 550,000 distinct CDR3 sequences, 20% to 25% recorded once. On this clonotype itself: Its antigen is unidentified.

Per germline, CDR1 SGDLS and CDR2 YYNGEE. V lost 3 bases and J lost 2, with 10 bases in between. This CDR3 region has 14 residues. The chain couples TRBV9 to TRBJ2-3; no clear D gene. Sequenced here: PBMCs, sampled 21 days after the first yellow fever vaccination. This sequence was found in a man in his late teens or twenties who received the YFV17D yellow fever vaccine. CDR3 bases: TGTGCCAGCAGCGCCAGCAGCTACACAGATACGCAGTATTTT. Protein sequence: CASSASSYTDTQYF.